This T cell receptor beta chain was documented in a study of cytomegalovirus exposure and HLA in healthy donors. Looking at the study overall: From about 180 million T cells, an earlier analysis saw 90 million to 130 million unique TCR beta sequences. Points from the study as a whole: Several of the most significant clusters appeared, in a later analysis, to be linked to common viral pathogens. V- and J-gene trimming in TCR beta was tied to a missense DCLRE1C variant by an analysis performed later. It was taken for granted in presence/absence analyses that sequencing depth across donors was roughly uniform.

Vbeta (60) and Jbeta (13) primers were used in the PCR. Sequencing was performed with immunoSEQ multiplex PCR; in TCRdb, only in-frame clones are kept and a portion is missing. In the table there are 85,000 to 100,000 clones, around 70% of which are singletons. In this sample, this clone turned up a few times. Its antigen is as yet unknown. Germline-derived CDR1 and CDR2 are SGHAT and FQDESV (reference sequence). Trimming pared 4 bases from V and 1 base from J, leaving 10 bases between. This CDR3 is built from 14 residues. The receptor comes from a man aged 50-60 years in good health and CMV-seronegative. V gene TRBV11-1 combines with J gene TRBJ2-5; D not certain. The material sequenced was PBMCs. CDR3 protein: CASSYRPTQETQYF. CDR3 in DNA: TGTGCCAGCAGCTACAGACCGACCCAAGAGACCCAGTACTTC.